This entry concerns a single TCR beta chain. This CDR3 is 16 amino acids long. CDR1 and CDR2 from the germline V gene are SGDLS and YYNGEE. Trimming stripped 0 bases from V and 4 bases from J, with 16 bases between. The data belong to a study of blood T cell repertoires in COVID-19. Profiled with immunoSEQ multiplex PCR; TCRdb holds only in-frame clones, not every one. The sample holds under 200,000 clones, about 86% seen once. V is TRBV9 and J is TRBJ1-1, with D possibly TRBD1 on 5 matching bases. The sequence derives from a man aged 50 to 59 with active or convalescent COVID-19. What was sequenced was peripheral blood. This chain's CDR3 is CASSVAVGPPGTEAFF. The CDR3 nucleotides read TGTGCCAGCAGCGTAGCTGTGGGGCCCCCGGGCACTGAAGCTTTCTTT.